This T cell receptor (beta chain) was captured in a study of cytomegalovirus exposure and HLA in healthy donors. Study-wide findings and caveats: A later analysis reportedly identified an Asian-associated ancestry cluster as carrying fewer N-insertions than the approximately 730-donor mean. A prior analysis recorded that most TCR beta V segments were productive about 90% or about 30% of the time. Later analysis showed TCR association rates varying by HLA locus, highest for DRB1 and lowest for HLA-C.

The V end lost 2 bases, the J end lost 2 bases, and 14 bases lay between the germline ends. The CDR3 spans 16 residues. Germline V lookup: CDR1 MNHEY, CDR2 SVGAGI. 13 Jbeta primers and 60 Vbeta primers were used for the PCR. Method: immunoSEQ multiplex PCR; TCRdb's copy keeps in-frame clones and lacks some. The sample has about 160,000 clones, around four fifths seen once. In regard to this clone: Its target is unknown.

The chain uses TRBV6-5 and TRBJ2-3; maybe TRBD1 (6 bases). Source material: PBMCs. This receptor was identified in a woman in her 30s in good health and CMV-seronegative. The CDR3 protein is CASSYGGGGDTDTQYF. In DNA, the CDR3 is TGTGCCAGCAGTTACGGGGGCGGAGGCGACACAGATACGCAGTATTTT.